The 18 T cell receptor beta chains presented below share a single source sample, sequenced in a study of Graves' ophthalmopathy and Graves' hyperthyroidism. Using RNA transcripts, the TCR beta CDR3 regions were amplified. HTBI primers served in a first-round RT-PCR, which a second-round multiplex PCR followed. TCRdb called the multiplex PCR reads again in MiXCR, with one record for every CDR3 protein. The sample includes more than 550,000 distinct CDR3 sequences, roughly 41% of them seen just once. Sequencing input: peripheral blood. All receptors derive from an adult man with Graves' ophthalmopathy.

The J gene is TRBJ1-5, the V gene TRBV12-3 or TRBV12-4; 7 bases match TRBD1. Losses at the gene ends were 6 bases for V and 3 bases for J; bases not matched to a gene: 8. The length of the CDR3 is 15 residues. CDR3 nucleotide sequence: TGTGCCAGCAGCGGCGGGACAGTCCACAATCAGCCCCAGCATTTT. Its translation is CASSGGTVHNQPQHF.

At least ten counts were recorded for this clonotype. The chain joins TRBV2 to TRBJ1-1; 12 bases agree with TRBD1. Trimming took 6 bases from V and 5 from J; bases not matched to a gene: 7. This CDR3 is 15 amino acids long. Germline assignment: CDR1 SNHLY and CDR2 FYNNEI. CDR3 sequence reads: CASRGQGAGWTEAFF. DNA for the CDR3: TGTGCCAGCAGGGGACAGGGGGCGGGATGGACTGAAGCTTTCTTT.

This chain connects TRBV19 to TRBJ2-6; 9 nucleotides align to TRBD2. CDR3 length: 19 amino acids. Trimming removed 6 bases from V and 0 bases from J; junction bases left unmatched: 12. The V gene's germline CDR1 is LNHDA and CDR2 SQIVND (reference sequence). The CDR3 sequence is CASRKAGGPTLSGANVLTF. In DNA form, the CDR3 reads TGTGCCAGTAGGAAAGCGGGAGGTCCTACCCTCTCTGGGGCCAACGTCCTGACTTTC.

V is TRBV19 and J is TRBJ2-7; TRBD1 agrees at 11 bases. There are 18 residues in the CDR3. J gave up 2 bases and V 5 bases, and 14 bases lay outside the gene matches. Germline lookup yields CDR1 LNHDA and CDR2 SQIVND (reference sequence). CDR3 DNA sequence: TGTGCCAGTAGTCCGACGTCCGGGACAGGGGGTCGCCCCTACGAGCAGTACTTC. It is translated as CASSPTSGTGGRPYEQYF.

At least ten counts were recorded for this clonotype. This chain uses TRBV14 with TRBJ1-2; D ambiguous. Germline-derived CDR1 and CDR2 are SGHDN and FVKESK. V was clipped by 1 base and J by 6 bases, with 15 bases between them. The CDR3 is 15 amino acids. In DNA form, the CDR3 reads TGTGCCAGCAGCCAAGGTGACTCTGGAAGTGATGGCTACACCTTC. Translated: CASSQGDSGSDGYTF.

V is TRBV5-1 and J is TRBJ2-5; 12 positions match TRBD2. CDR3 length: 18 residues. The trim removed 2 bases at V and 5 bases at J, leaving 13 bases unmatched. Germline V gene sequence: CDR1 SGHRS, CDR2 YFSETQ. The CDR3 nucleotides read TGCGCCAGCAGCTTTCGACTAGCGGGGGCTAGCCGGTGGGAGACCCAGTACTTC. It is translated as CASSFRLAGASRWETQYF.

Comments on this clonotype: One end of the junction varies from germline; a read error may be responsible. V is TRBV2 and J is TRBJ1-5, with 9 bases lining up with TRBD1. This CDR3 contains 15 residues. CDR1 is SNHLY, CDR2 FYNNEI, per germline. The CDR3: CASSYLGTGNRPQHF. The CDR3 DNA follows: TGTGCCAGCAGTTACCTAGGGACAGGGAATCGGCCCCAGCATTTT.

This clonotype has ten or more counts. The chain combines TRBV24-1 with TRBJ2-6, with D possibly TRBD2 on 5 matching bases. CDR3 length equals 18 residues. Trimming removed 3 bases at V and 5 bases at J, with 19 bases between. Germline V gene lookup returns CDR1 KGHDR and CDR2 SFDVKD. This CDR3 reads CATSDRPLPGMRANVLTF. CDR3 nucleotides: TGTGCCACCAGTGATCGGCCCTTACCGGGGATGAGGGCCAACGTCCTGACTTTC.

This clonotype occurred a few times. The V call is TRBV2, the J call TRBJ1-2; TRBD1 matches at 7 bases. The J segment lost 5 bases and the V segment lost 4 bases, leaving 16 bases of the junction unmatched. This CDR3 spans 17 amino acids. Germline CDR1 SNHLY, CDR2 FYNNEI. The CDR3 region is CASSGEQGPALLYGYTF. Written as DNA, the CDR3 is TGTGCCAGCAGTGGAGAACAGGGGCCCGCCTTACTATATGGCTACACCTTC.

In its sample, this clonotype was seen many times. This chain links TRBV2 with TRBJ1-1; D remains ambiguous. This CDR3 region has 16 residues. Trimming removed 3 bases from V and 4 bases from J, with 18 bases in between. CDR1 is SNHLY, CDR2 FYNNEI, per germline. DNA for the CDR3: TGTGCCAGCAGTGACAGGTCGGTGAAGAGTGGCACTGAAGCTTTCTTT. This codes for CASSDRSVKSGTEAFF.

This chain links TRBV7-9 with TRBJ2-5; no reliable D call. The germline V gene has CDR1 SEHNR and CDR2 FQNEAQ (reference sequence). This CDR3 region has 10 residues. The V end was cut by 3 bases, the J end by 7 bases, with 3 bases between. The CDR3 DNA is TGTGCCAGCAGCTTTTTGACCCAGTACTTC. This translates into CASSFLTQYF.

This clonotype was observed a handful of times. This chain connects TRBV5-4 to TRBJ1-2, with D perhaps matching TRBD1 (6 bases). The V gene's germline CDR1 is SGHNT and CDR2 YYREEE (reference sequence). The CDR3 consists of 15 residues. Trimming cost V 4 bases and J 3 bases, with 16 bases left between them. The chain's CDR3 is CASSRAPSGDYGYTF. Written as DNA, the CDR3 is TGTGCCAGCAGCCGAGCCCCCTCAGGGGACTATGGCTACACCTTC.

There are many counts of this clonotype. The rearrangement joins TRBV2 to TRBJ1-5; unclear D gene. CDR1 is SNHLY and CDR2 is FYNNEI in the germline V gene. The CDR3 runs to 16 residues. Trimming took off 1 base at V and 6 bases at J, with 16 bases between the two ends. The CDR3 loop is CASSEETGSERQPQHF. DNA for the CDR3: TGTGCCAGCAGTGAAGAGACGGGGTCCGAGCGTCAGCCCCAGCATTTT.

The chain is built from TRBV29-1 and TRBJ1-1; no clear D. The CDR3 has 13 amino acids. Germline V gene lookup returns CDR1 SQVTM and CDR2 ANQGSEA. Deletions cut 1 base from V and 1 base from J, with 7 bases between. This chain's CDR3 is CSVEVQENTEAFF. The DNA of the CDR3 is TGCAGCGTTGAAGTGCAGGAGAACACTGAAGCTTTCTTT.

This chain links TRBV7-7 with TRBJ1-5, with TRBD1 matching over 9 bases. The germline V gene has CDR1 SSHAT and CDR2 FNYEAQ (reference sequence). Unmatched junction bases numbered 9, after V lost 1 base and J lost 11 bases. CDR3 length: 15 amino acids. Here the CDR3 reads CASSLGGQGQETQHF. Here the CDR3 DNA reads TGTGCCAGCAGCTTAGGGGGACAGGGCCAAGAGACCCAGCATTTT.

This chain joins TRBV7-2 and TRBJ1-2, with D perhaps TRBD1 (5 bases). The ends were cut back, 5 bases at V and 3 bases at J, with 19 bases in the middle. There are 16 residues in the CDR3. Germline CDR1 is SGHTA and CDR2 is FQGNSA. CDR3 in DNA: TGTGCCAGCAGCCTACAGGTTGTGGGTTTGGACTATGGCTACACCTTC. Amino acid sequence: CASSLQVVGLDYGYTF.

The chain uses TRBV5-1 and TRBJ1-2, with TRBD1 matching 7 bases. Trimming at V came to 2 bases and at J to 2 bases, leaving 3 bases not matched to a gene. The CDR3 extends over 14 amino acids. CDR1 and CDR2 (germline): SGHRS, YFSETQ. CDR3 residues: CASSFRGGNYGYTF. The CDR3 DNA is TGCGCCAGCAGCTTCAGGGGGGGCAACTATGGCTACACCTTC.

The chain has TRBV15 and TRBJ2-7; D remains ambiguous. Per the germline V gene, CDR1 is LNHNV and CDR2 is YYDKDF (reference sequence). Trimming cost V 1 base and J 1 base, with 8 bases left between them. There are 14 residues in the CDR3. CDR3 sequence (DNA): TGTGCCACCAGCAGAGTTGCAGGATCCTACGAGCAGTACTTC. Its translation is CATSRVAGSYEQYF.